The clone carrying this TCR beta chain was picked up many times. This specimen comes from a study of CD8+CD57+ T cells in acquired aplastic anemia. Genomic DNA acted as the template from which TCR beta VDJ combination and CDR3 sequence profiling were carried out. Via MiXCR, TCRdb re-called the reads, giving one row per CDR3 protein. The table includes more than 150,000 distinct CDR3 sequences, 45% to 50% detected once. V lost 2 bases to trimming and J lost 0 bases, with 5 bases between them. This CDR3 is 15 amino acids long. Germline CDR1 reads SNHLY; CDR2 reads FYNNEI. The genes are TRBV2 and TRBJ1-6; D remains unclear. Sequencing used sorted CD4+, CD8+, or CD8+CD57+ T cells (not recorded which) from PBMCs. The receptor comes from a human donor in good health. CDR3 coding DNA: TGTGCCAGCAGTGAACGGAGCTCCTATAATTCACCCCTCCACTTT. Amino acids: CASSERSSYNSPLHF.